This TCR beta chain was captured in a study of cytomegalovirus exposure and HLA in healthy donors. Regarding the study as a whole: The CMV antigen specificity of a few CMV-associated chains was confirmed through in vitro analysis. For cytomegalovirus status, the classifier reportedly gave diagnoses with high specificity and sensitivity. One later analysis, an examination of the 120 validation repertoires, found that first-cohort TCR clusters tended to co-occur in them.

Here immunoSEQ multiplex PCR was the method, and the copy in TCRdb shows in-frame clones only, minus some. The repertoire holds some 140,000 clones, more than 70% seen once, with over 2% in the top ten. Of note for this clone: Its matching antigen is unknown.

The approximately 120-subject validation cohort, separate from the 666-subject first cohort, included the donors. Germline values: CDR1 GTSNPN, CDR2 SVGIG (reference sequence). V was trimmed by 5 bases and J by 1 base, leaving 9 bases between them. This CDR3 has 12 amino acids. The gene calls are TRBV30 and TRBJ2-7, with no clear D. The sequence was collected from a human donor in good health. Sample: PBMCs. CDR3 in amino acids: CAWSTASYEQYF. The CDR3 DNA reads TGTGCCTGGTCAACAGCTTCCTACGAGCAGTACTTC.